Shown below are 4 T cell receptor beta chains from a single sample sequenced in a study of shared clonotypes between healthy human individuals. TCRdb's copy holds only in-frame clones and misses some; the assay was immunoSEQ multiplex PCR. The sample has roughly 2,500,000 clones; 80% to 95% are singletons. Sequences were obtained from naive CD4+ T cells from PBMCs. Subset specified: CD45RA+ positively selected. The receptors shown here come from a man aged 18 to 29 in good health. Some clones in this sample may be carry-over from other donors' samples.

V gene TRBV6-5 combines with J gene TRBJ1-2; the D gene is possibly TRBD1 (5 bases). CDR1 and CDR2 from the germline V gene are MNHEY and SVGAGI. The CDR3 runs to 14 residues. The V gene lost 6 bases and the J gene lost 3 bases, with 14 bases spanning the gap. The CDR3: CASSLRQRDYGYTF. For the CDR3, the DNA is TGTGCCAGCAGCCTAAGACAGCGTGACTATGGCTACACCTTC.

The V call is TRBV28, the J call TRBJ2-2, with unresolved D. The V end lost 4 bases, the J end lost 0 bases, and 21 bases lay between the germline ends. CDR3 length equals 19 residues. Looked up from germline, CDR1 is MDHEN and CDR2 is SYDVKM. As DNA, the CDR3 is TGTGCCAGCAGTTCGTACATCCGTTTGCGAAACGCGAACACCGGGGAGCTGTTTTTT. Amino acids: CASSSYIRLRNANTGELFF. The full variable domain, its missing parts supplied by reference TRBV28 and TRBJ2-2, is DVKVTQSSRYLVKRTGEKVFLECVQDMDHENMFWYRQDPGLGLRLIYFSYDVKMKEKGDIPEGYSVSREKKERFSLILESASTNQTSMYLCASSSYIRLRNANTGELFFGEGSRLTVL.

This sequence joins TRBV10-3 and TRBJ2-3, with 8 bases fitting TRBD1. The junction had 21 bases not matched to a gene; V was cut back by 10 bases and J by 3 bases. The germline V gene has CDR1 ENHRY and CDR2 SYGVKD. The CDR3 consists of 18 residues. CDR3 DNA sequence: TGTGCCACCAAACCAGGCCAGGGGGCGGGTGTGTATACAGATACGCAGTATTTT. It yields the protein CATKPGQGAGVYTDTQYF.

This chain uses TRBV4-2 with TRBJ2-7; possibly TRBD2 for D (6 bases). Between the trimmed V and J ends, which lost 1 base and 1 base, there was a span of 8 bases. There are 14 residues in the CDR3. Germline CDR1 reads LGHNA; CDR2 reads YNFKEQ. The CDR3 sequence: CASSQALASYEQYF. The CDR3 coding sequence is TGTGCCAGCAGCCAAGCACTAGCTTCCTACGAGCAGTACTTC.